The next 17 T cell receptor beta chains were all read from a single sample in a study of blood T cell repertoires in COVID-19 (dated by TCRdb to about 2020). The method behind the library was the immunoSEQ multiplex PCR assay. The table comes from immuneACCESS by way of TCRdb, which keeps in-frame sequences with V and J called. Part of the clones is missing from these tables; in studies checked, under half for an unresolved V gene and the rest for unknown reasons. A total of fewer than 200,000 clones appear in this sample, around four fifths of them only once. The top ten constitute under 10% of the sample. Sequencing input: peripheral blood. The receptors here all came from a woman between 70 and 85 years old with COVID-19, enrolled during active disease.

This chain links TRBV18 with TRBJ2-2; the match to TRBD1 covers 7 bases. V shed 2 bases, J shed 5 bases, and the junction held 5 bases outside the gene matches. CDR3 length: 15 residues. Germline V CDR1 and CDR2: KGHSH, LQKENI. The CDR3 spells CASSPRDRKTGELFF. The DNA of the CDR3 is TGTGCCAGCTCACCAAGGGACAGAAAGACCGGGGAGCTGTTTTTT.

The gene calls are TRBV6-5 and TRBJ2-2, with 11 bases that match TRBD1. Germline lookup yields CDR1 MNHEY and CDR2 SVGAGI. The J segment lost 6 bases and the V segment lost 8 bases, leaving 5 bases of the junction unmatched. The CDR3 runs 14 residues. The CDR3 coding sequence is TGTGCCAGCCGGGACAGGGGGTTGGCCGGGGAGCTGTTTTTT. Its translation is CASRDRGLAGELFF.

J is TRBJ1-1 and V is TRBV30; D might be TRBD1 (5 bases). The germline CDR1 and CDR2 sequences are GTSNPN and SVGIG (reference sequence). The CDR3 covers 15 residues. V was pared by 2 bases and J by 5 bases, with 18 bases between. In DNA, the CDR3 is TGTGCCTGGAGTCGACTAGGGACGGCCAAAACTGAAGCTTTCTTT. Amino acids: CAWSRLGTAKTEAFF.

The chain couples TRBV21-1 to TRBJ2-1; the table gives TRBD1 as D, unverified against the DNA. TRBV21-1 is designated a pseudogene. The CDR3 is made up of 15 amino acids. The chain's CDR3 is CASSNYRGGRDEQFF. The CDR3 DNA reads as TGTGCCAGCAGCAATTACAGGGGTGGTAGGGATGAGCAGTTCTTC.

This chain uses TRBV7-9 with TRBJ2-6, with TRBD1 matching 8 bases. Looked up from germline, CDR1 is SEHNR and CDR2 is FQNEAQ (reference sequence). The J segment lost 2 bases and the V segment lost 0 bases, leaving 9 bases of the junction unmatched. CDR3 length: 19 amino acids. The DNA of the CDR3 is TGTGCCAGCAGCTTAGCGGGACAGGTCGTAGGCGCTGGGGCCAACGTCCTGACTTTC. This codes for CASSLAGQVVGAGANVLTF. The complete variable domain, with remaining parts taken from reference TRBV7-9 and TRBJ2-6, reads DTGVSQNPRHKITKRGQNVTFRCDPISEHNRLYWYRQTLGQGPEFLTYFQNEAQLEKSRLLSDRFSAERPKGSFSTLEIQRTEQGDSAMYLCASSLAGQVVGAGANVLTFGAGSRLTVL.

The chain carries TRBV29-1 and TRBJ1-1; no reliable D call. CDR3 size: 13 residues. The V and J ends lost 6 bases and 5 bases respectively, with 16 bases between them. Germline CDR1 reads SQVTM; CDR2 reads ANQGSEA. CDR3 sequence (DNA): TGCAGCGTGGAAATTGGGGAGGGAACTGAAGCTTTCTTT. This gives the protein CSVEIGEGTEAFF.

The CDR3 DNA is TGTGCCAGCTGGGGCCGGGGGACAGGGAAATACGAGCAGTACTTC. It specifies CASWGRGTGKYEQYF. The chain carries TRBV27 and TRBJ2-7; TRBD1 agrees at 9 bases. This CDR3 region has 15 residues. Per germline, CDR1 MNHEY and CDR2 SMNVEV (reference sequence). Trimming at V came to 8 bases and at J to 4 bases, leaving 12 bases not matched to a gene.

This clone has only a few counts. CDR3 residues: CASSGGGREQYF. Written as DNA, the CDR3 is TGTGCCAGCAGTGGGGGGGGGCGTGAGCAGTACTTC. The gene calls are TRBV25-1 and TRBJ2-7; D may be TRBD2 (7 bases). V shed 4 bases and J shed 7 bases, with 11 bases lying between them. The CDR3 runs 12 residues. CDR1 is MGHDK, CDR2 SYGVNS, per germline.

The rearrangement uses TRBV29-1 and TRBJ2-7, with a possible D match to TRBD1 (6 bases). The V end lost 3 bases, the J end lost 1 base, and 7 bases lay between the germline ends. The CDR3 covers 12 residues. Germline V gives CDR1 SQVTM, CDR2 ANQGSEA. The CDR3 reads CSVDGQSYEQYF. The DNA for the CDR3 is TGCAGCGTTGATGGACAGTCCTACGAGCAGTACTTC.

The V gene is TRBV18, the J gene TRBJ1-2; tentative D call: TRBD1 (6 bases). V was pared by 3 bases and J by 6 bases, with 11 bases between. This CDR3 region has 13 residues. Germline-derived CDR1 and CDR2 are KGHSH and LQKENI. The CDR3 spells CASSPGQGNGYTF. CDR3 DNA sequence: TGTGCCAGCTCACCTGGGCAGGGGAATGGCTACACCTTC.

V and J are TRBV29-1 and TRBJ2-3, with D perhaps TRBD2 (6 bases). CDR1 SQVTM and CDR2 ANQGSEA come from the germline V gene. The CDR3 extends over 14 amino acids. Deletions cut 3 bases from V and 1 base from J, with 11 bases between. The CDR3 sequence: CSVEGSGRTDTQYF. As DNA, the CDR3 is TGCAGCGTTGAGGGTAGCGGCCGCACAGATACGCAGTATTTT.

This sequence joins TRBV4-3 and TRBJ2-3; a possible D gene is TRBD2 (6 bases). CDR3 length: 16 residues. Germline V gene data show CDR1 as LGHNA and CDR2 as YSLEER. V was trimmed by 3 bases and J by 0 bases, leaving 13 bases between them. CDR3 coding DNA: TGCGCCAGCAGCCAGGGCCCTGGGACTAGCACAGATACGCAGTATTTT. Translation: CASSQGPGTSTDTQYF.

Only one count was recorded for this clone. The V gene is TRBV5-1, the J gene TRBJ2-3, with TRBD1 as a possible D gene (6 bases). V was pared by 3 bases and J by 2 bases, with 10 bases between. Germline CDR1 and CDR2: SGHRS and YFSETQ. The CDR3 has 14 residues. CDR3 amino acids: CASSYGQTTDTQYF. CDR3 DNA sequence: TGCGCCAGCAGCTATGGACAGACCACAGATACGCAGTATTTT.

The gene calls are TRBV27 and TRBJ1-5, with D possibly being TRBD1 (5 bases). V lost 9 bases, J lost 0 bases, and 18 bases lay in between. CDR3 size: 16 residues. Germline V gene data show CDR1 as MNHEY and CDR2 as SMNVEV (reference sequence). CDR3 bases: TGTGCCAGTTCCGGGACTGGACTTTATAGCAATCAGCCCCAGCATTTT. This translates into CASSGTGLYSNQPQHF.

J is TRBJ1-1 and V is TRBV3-1 (or the pseudogene TRBV3-2), with a possible D match to TRBD1 (6 bases). Germline loops: CDR1 LGHDT, CDR2 YNNKEL (reference sequence). The length of the CDR3 is 13 residues. Trimming pared 0 bases from V and 7 bases from J, leaving 9 bases between. The CDR3, as DNA: TGTGCCAGCAGCCAAGATCTAGGGGGTGAAGCTTTCTTT. Protein sequence: CASSQDLGGEAFF.

The CDR3 sequence is CASSRQSPSGNTIYF. The DNA of the CDR3 is TGTGCCAGCAGTCGACAGTCTCCTTCTGGAAACACCATATATTTT. This chain connects TRBV2 to TRBJ1-3; D may be TRBD1 (5 bases). V lost 5 bases, J lost 1 base, and 12 bases lay in between. Germline CDR1 is SNHLY and CDR2 is FYNNEI. This CDR3 region has 15 residues.

The chain has TRBV19 and TRBJ2-3, with a weak D call TRBD2 (5 bases). The CDR3 is 16 residues long. Trimming took off 2 bases at V and 4 bases at J, with 16 bases between the two ends. CDR1 LNHDA and CDR2 SQIVND come from the germline V gene (reference sequence). As DNA, the CDR3 is TGTGCCAGTAGTATAATGGAGGACGATATTGCAGATACGCAGTATTTT. It codes for CASSIMEDDIADTQYF.